The 19 T cell receptor beta chains in this list originate from one sample, sequenced in a study of PD-1 blockade in classical Hodgkin lymphoma. Produced via immunoSEQ multiplex PCR; TCRdb's table is partial and in-frame only. The sample records tens of thousands of clones, around 90% being singletons. Time point given: cycle 4 day 1 (C4D1), after more than five weeks of nivolumab. Autologous stem cell transplantation was followed by relapse in every patient, and brentuximab vedotin exposure varied. Material: peripheral blood mononuclear cells (PBMCs), obtained before the fourth cycle of nivolumab. The receptors shown here come from a human donor with classical Hodgkin lymphoma.

The CDR3 region has the DNA TGTGCCAGCAGTTTGGTTCAGGTACTTACTTCACCCCTCCACTTT. Translated: CASSLVQVLTSPLHF. V usage is TRBV28 and J usage is TRBJ1-6; D uncertain. The V end lost 3 bases, the J end lost 9 bases, and 15 bases lay between the germline ends. Germline CDR1 and CDR2: MDHEN and SYDVKM. The CDR3 spans 15 residues.

The V gene is TRBV7-9, the J gene TRBJ1-5; 9 bases agree with TRBD1. V trimming: 5 bases; J trimming: 10 bases; junction bases outside the gene matches: 15. This CDR3 region has 16 residues. The V gene's germline CDR1 is SEHNR and CDR2 FQNEAQ (reference sequence). In DNA form, the CDR3 reads TGTGCCAGCAGCCCGGGGACAGGGCTTGGGAGGGGCCCCCAGCATTTT. It codes for CASSPGTGLGRGPQHF.

The chain employs TRBV27 and TRBJ1-5; the D gene is possibly TRBD1 (5 bases). Trimming took 6 bases from V and 4 from J, leaving 7 bases between them. The CDR3 is made up of 12 amino acids. Germline-derived CDR1 and CDR2 are MNHEY and SMNVEV (reference sequence). CDR3 DNA: TGTGCCAGCAGGGCAGGGAATCAGCCCCAGCATTTT. Translating it yields CASRAGNQPQHF.

The chain is built from TRBV5-1 and TRBJ2-1; the D gene could be TRBD1 or TRBD2 (6 bases each). The CDR3 is 15 amino acids. The germline gives CDR1 SGHRS, CDR2 YFSETQ. Trimming stripped 4 bases from V and 9 bases from J, with 20 bases between. CDR3 sequence: CASSPTVRGPAEQFF. CDR3 in DNA: TGCGCCAGCAGCCCGACTGTCCGGGGGCCAGCTGAGCAGTTCTTC.

V is TRBV29-1 and J is TRBJ2-5; either TRBD1 or TRBD2 may supply D (5 bases each). V lost 5 bases and J 4 bases, leaving 14 bases between the germline ends. Germline V CDR1 and CDR2: SQVTM, ANQGSEA. The CDR3 sequence is 13 residues long. CDR3: CSVLPGPGETQYF. In DNA, the CDR3 is TGCAGCGTTTTACCGGGACCCGGAGAGACCCAGTACTTC.

The CDR3 sequence is CAWGGGPGTDTQYF. As DNA, the CDR3 is TGTGCCTGGGGCGGGGGGCCAGGCACAGATACGCAGTATTTT. This sequence joins TRBV30 and TRBJ2-3; TRBD2 matches at 8 bases. This CDR3 has 14 amino acids. Germline trimming cut 5 bases from V and 1 base from J; bases unmatched to any gene: 5. Germline V gene lookup returns CDR1 GTSNPN and CDR2 SVGIG (reference sequence).

The chain employs TRBV6-5 and TRBJ1-5; weak D call: TRBD1 (6 bases). CDR1 MNHEY and CDR2 SVGAGI come from the germline V gene. Between the trimmed V and J ends, which lost 4 bases and 2 bases, there was a span of 15 bases. The CDR3 loop spans 16 amino acids. This CDR3 reads CASSSGGRGGNQPQHF. As DNA, the CDR3 is TGTGCCAGCAGTTCTGGGGGCAGAGGGGGCAATCAGCCCCAGCATTTT.

This rearrangement joins TRBV30 to TRBJ2-7, with D maybe TRBD1 (7 bases). The V end lost 3 bases, the J end lost 2 bases, and 14 bases lay between the germline ends. Germline CDR1 is GTSNPN and CDR2 is SVGIG (reference sequence). The CDR3 sequence is 14 residues long. The CDR3 DNA reads TGTGCCTGGAGCGCAGGGGGGCTCCCCTACGAGCAGTACTTC. This codes for CAWSAGGLPYEQYF.

This clone was recorded once. The rearrangement links TRBV7-8 to TRBJ1-1, with D unresolved. CDR1 SGHVS and CDR2 FQNEAQ come from the germline V gene. Trimming removed 7 bases from V and 5 bases from J, with 20 bases in between. This CDR3 is 15 amino acids long. The CDR3 DNA follows: TGTGCCAGCACCCGGCGGGTTGGGGATTCGACTGAAGCTTTCTTT. Amino acid sequence: CASTRRVGDSTEAFF.

This chain uses TRBV10-3 with TRBJ2-2; D gene ambiguous. There are 16 residues in the CDR3. Trimming left V 4 bases short and J 9 bases short, with 21 bases between. In germline, CDR1 is ENHRY, CDR2 SYGVKD. CDR3 sequence (DNA): TGTGCCATCAGTGTCCTGGACGGGCAGTTTTACCGGGAGCTGTTTTTT. Translated, it gives CAISVLDGQFYRELFF.

J is TRBJ2-5 and V is TRBV4-2, with 8 bases matching TRBD1. The CDR3 length is 14 residues. V lost 3 bases and J lost 5; bases outside the gene matches: 5. Germline CDR1 LGHNA, CDR2 YNFKEQ. The CDR3 loop reads CASSQSRGLETQYF. The CDR3 DNA follows: TGTGCCAGCAGCCAGTCCAGGGGGCTGGAGACCCAGTACTTC.

This clone was counted between two and nine times. The chain is built from TRBV7-9 and TRBJ2-7; 8 nucleotides align to TRBD2. The CDR3 runs to 16 residues. V shed 0 bases, J shed 5 bases, and the junction held 9 bases outside the gene matches. Germline V gives CDR1 SEHNR, CDR2 FQNEAQ (reference sequence). Here the CDR3 DNA reads TGTGCCAGCAGCTTAGCGGCGGGGGGCATTGCCCACGAGCAGTACTTC. This gives the protein CASSLAAGGIAHEQYF.

The chain recombines TRBV5-1 with TRBJ2-3; D is ambiguous. In germline, CDR1 is SGHRS, CDR2 YFSETQ. Trimming took 3 bases from V and 0 from J, leaving 5 bases between them. The CDR3 is 13 amino acids. CDR3 amino acids: CASSSTSTDTQYF. CDR3 coding DNA: TGCGCCAGCAGCTCGACTAGCACAGATACGCAGTATTTT.

This chain uses TRBV5-1 with TRBJ2-7; 10 nucleotides agree with TRBD1. This CDR3 contains 17 residues. V shed 4 bases, J shed 4 bases, and the junction held 14 bases outside the gene matches. Germline-derived CDR1 and CDR2 are SGHRS and YFSETQ. CDR3 in amino acids: CASSPPIGGQGLYEQYF. The CDR3 bases are TGCGCCAGCAGCCCGCCGATCGGGGGACAGGGGTTATACGAGCAGTACTTC.

This sequence joins TRBV6-5 and TRBJ2-1, with D unclear. The V and J ends lost 4 bases and 3 bases respectively, with 7 bases between them. Germline-derived CDR1 and CDR2 are MNHEY and SVGAGI. The CDR3 length is 13 residues. The CDR3 loop reads CASSSGYYNEQFF. DNA for the CDR3: TGTGCCAGCAGTTCAGGTTACTACAATGAGCAGTTCTTC.

The rearrangement uses TRBV7-8 and TRBJ2-7; no definite D call. With 5 bases removed from V and 2 bases from J, the gap between germline ends came to 13 bases. CDR1 and CDR2 from the germline V gene are SGHVS and FQNEAQ. CDR3 size: 14 residues. CDR3 in DNA: TGTGCCAGCAGCCCTCGTCCGGACGCCTACGAGCAGTACTTC. Translation: CASSPRPDAYEQYF.

The CDR3 DNA is TGTGCCAGCGGGGCCCGTGGGGGGTACGAGCAGTACTTC. Translated, it gives CASGARGGYEQYF. The chain uses TRBV6-5 and TRBJ2-7; perhaps TRBD2 as D (6 bases). The CDR3 runs 13 residues. The V end lost 8 bases, the J end lost 4 bases, and 15 bases lay between the germline ends. The germline V gene has CDR1 MNHEY and CDR2 SVGAGI.

This chain's CDR3 is CASSWDRGNTGELFF. CDR3 bases: TGTGCCAGTAGTTGGGACAGGGGAAACACCGGGGAGCTGTTTTTT. V usage is TRBV19 and J usage is TRBJ2-2; TRBD1 matches at 10 bases. Trimming cost V 5 bases and J 2 bases; bases outside gene matches: 2. The CDR3 runs to 15 residues. The germline gives CDR1 LNHDA, CDR2 SQIVND (reference sequence).

This rearrangement joins TRBV14 to TRBJ1-6, with D possibly matching TRBD1 (6 bases). CDR1 is SGHDN, CDR2 FVKESK, per germline. This CDR3 has 15 amino acids. The ends were cut back, 0 bases at V and 8 bases at J, with 11 bases in the middle. The CDR3 region has the DNA TGTGCCAGCAGCCAAGAACTCAGGGGATATTCACCCCTCCACTTT. It yields the protein CASSQELRGYSPLHF. Full variable domain (rest looked up from reference TRBV14 and TRBJ1-6): EAGVTQFPSHSVIEKGQTVTLRCDPISGHDNLYWYRRVMGKEIKFLLHFVKESKQDESGMPNNRFLAERTGGTYSTLKVQPAELEDSGVYFCASSQELRGYSPLHFGNGTRLTVT.